A single sample gave rise to the 23 T cell receptor beta chains below, sequenced in a study of shared clonotypes between healthy human individuals. The assay was immunoSEQ multiplex PCR, and TCRdb's table has in-frame clones only and misses some. The sample has 600,000 to 800,000 clones; roughly 72% are singletons. The sequenced sample was memory CD4+ T cells sorted from blood. Noted subset: CD45RA-negative fraction. The receptor set was obtained from a woman aged 25-40 years in good health.

V is TRBV11-2 and J is TRBJ2-5; D not resolved. Germline CDR1 is SGHAT and CDR2 is FQNNGV. V was trimmed by 5 bases and J by 5 bases, leaving 3 bases between them. This CDR3 has 10 amino acids. As DNA, the CDR3 is TGTGCCAGCAGCCAGGAGACCCAGTACTTC. It encodes CASSQETQYF.

This clone has a handful of counts. This chain links TRBV2 with TRBJ1-3; 8 bases map to TRBD1. Trimming took 10 bases from V and 0 from J; bases not matched to a gene: 2. Germline V gene data show CDR1 as SNHLY and CDR2 as FYNNEI. This CDR3 has 13 amino acids. The CDR3 here is CATGQGSGNTIYF. CDR3 DNA sequence: TGTGCCACCGGACAGGGCTCTGGAAACACCATATATTTT.

The chain uses TRBV29-1 and TRBJ2-4; D not certain. The CDR3 contains 12 residues. Germline values: CDR1 SQVTM, CDR2 ANQGSEA. V was shortened by 6 bases and J by 8 bases, with 14 bases between the two germline ends. CDR3 coding DNA: TGCAGCGTGAAGACGGAATGGGACATTCAGTACTTC. Protein product: CSVKTEWDIQYF.

This chain joins TRBV6-1 and TRBJ1-4; TRBD1 matches 8 bases. Germline V gives CDR1 MNHNS, CDR2 SASEGT. This CDR3 comprises 15 residues. V lost 4 bases and J lost 8; bases outside the gene matches: 9. Written as DNA, the CDR3 is TGTGCCAGCAGTGTCCAGGGGGCCCAAGACGAAAAACTGTTTTTT. Translated, it gives CASSVQGAQDEKLFF.

CDR3 sequence: CASSLQGTGGYTF. The CDR3 DNA sequence: TGTGCCAGCAGTTTACAAGGGACAGGCGGCTACACCTTC. This chain uses TRBV28 with TRBJ1-2; 8 bases fit TRBD1. The V gene end was trimmed by 2 bases and the J gene end by 8 bases; junction bases not matched to a gene: 4. Germline values: CDR1 MDHEN, CDR2 SYDVKM. This CDR3 is 13 amino acids long.

This sequence joins TRBV18 and TRBJ2-7; 9 bases are a match to TRBD1. Trimming removed 6 bases from V and 0 bases from J; junction bases left unmatched: 6. Germline values: CDR1 KGHSH, CDR2 LQKENI. This CDR3 contains 15 residues. In nucleotides, the CDR3 is TGTGCCAGCTCGCACCGGGACAGGGTCTCCTACGAGCAGTACTTC. Translating gives CASSHRDRVSYEQYF.

The V gene is TRBV29-1, the J gene TRBJ1-5, with no clear D. The CDR3 sequence is 15 residues long. Germline V CDR1 and CDR2: SQVTM, ANQGSEA. Between the trimmed V and J ends, which lost 5 bases and 4 bases, there was a span of 18 bases. This CDR3 reads CSVTDVGSGNQPQHF. The CDR3 DNA reads TGCAGCGTTACGGACGTCGGCTCGGGTAATCAGCCCCAGCATTTT.

J is TRBJ2-2 and V is TRBV12-2; TRBD2, the table's D call, was not compared with the DNA. TRBV12-2 is deemed a pseudogene. CDR3 size: 19 residues. The CDR3 nucleotides are TGTGCAAGTCGCTTAGCGCGGGAGCACTGGATAGCGGGAGCCGGGGAGCTGTTTTTT. Protein sequence: CASRLAREHWIAGAGELFF.

As concerns this clone: The sample carries other DNA sequences with the same CDR3. This chain connects TRBV19 to TRBJ1-5, with 7 bases fitting TRBD1. Germline loops: CDR1 LNHDA, CDR2 SQIVND (reference sequence). After removal of 7 bases from V and 4 bases from J, the junction contained 4 bases not matched to a gene. The CDR3 has 13 amino acids. The CDR3 here is CASTTTGNQPQHF. The CDR3 DNA reads TGTGCCAGTACTACGACAGGGAATCAGCCCCAGCATTTT.

This clone was picked up one time. The gene calls are TRBV27 and TRBJ1-2; D not certain. The CDR3 has 14 amino acids. CDR1 is MNHEY, CDR2 SMNVEV, per germline (reference sequence). Trimming pared 4 bases from V and 4 bases from J, leaving 13 bases between. CDR3 protein: CASSSLDGLYGYTF. CDR3 nucleotides: TGTGCCAGCAGTTCTCTCGACGGTCTCTATGGCTACACCTTC.

The chain links TRBV28 to TRBJ1-4; D remains ambiguous. V was shortened by 5 bases and J by 8 bases, with 21 bases between the two germline ends. The CDR3 loop spans 16 amino acids. Germline V lookup: CDR1 MDHEN, CDR2 SYDVKM. The CDR3, as DNA: TGTGCCAGCAGTGCGGCGGGGAGTAACCCCACCGAAAAACTGTTTTTT. Its translation is CASSAAGSNPTEKLFF.

The chain joins TRBV27 to TRBJ2-7; 8 bases map to TRBD1. The germline gives CDR1 MNHEY, CDR2 SMNVEV (reference sequence). The V and J ends lost 5 bases and 7 bases, in that order; junction bases with no gene match: 13. This CDR3 spans 15 amino acids. The DNA of the CDR3 is TGTGCCAGCAGTCGATTCGGACAGGGCATAGGTGAGCAGTACTTC. Translation: CASSRFGQGIGEQYF.

Written as DNA, the CDR3 is TGTGCCAGCAGGGACGAACAGGGGTTCAATCAGCCCCAGCATTTT. Translation gives CASRDEQGFNQPQHF. The rearrangement joins TRBV28 to TRBJ1-5, with 7 bases matching TRBD1. Germline CDR1 MDHEN, CDR2 SYDVKM. The CDR3 is 15 residues long. Germline trimming cut 6 bases from V and 3 bases from J; bases unmatched to any gene: 8.

The genes are TRBV5-1 and TRBJ2-5; 7 bases align to TRBD1. V trimming: 2 bases; J trimming: 2 bases; junction bases outside the gene matches: 6. The germline gives CDR1 SGHRS, CDR2 YFSETQ. The CDR3 has 15 residues. DNA of the CDR3: TGCGCCAGCAGCTTACTCGGACAGGTACAAGAGACCCAGTACTTC. Protein sequence: CASSLLGQVQETQYF. Looking up the rest from reference TRBV5-1 and TRBJ2-5 gives the full variable domain: KAGVTQTPRYLIKTRGQQVTLSCSPISGHRSVSWYQQTPGQGLQFLFEYFSETQRNKGNFPGRFSGRQFSNSRSEMNVSTLELGDSALYLCASSLLGQVQETQYFGPGTRLLVL.

The chain joins TRBV9 to TRBJ2-1; 8 bases are shared with TRBD2. The germline gives CDR1 SGDLS, CDR2 YYNGEE. The CDR3 is made up of 16 amino acids. The trim removed 0 bases at V and 3 bases at J, leaving 5 bases unmatched. The CDR3 sequence is CASSVEDGRVYNEQFF. CDR3 nucleotides: TGTGCCAGCAGCGTAGAGGACGGGAGGGTCTACAATGAGCAGTTCTTC.

This clone came up a few times. As DNA, the CDR3 is TGCGCCAGCAGCGCCATGACCACCAATGAGCAGTTCTTC. This encodes CASSAMTTNEQFF. V and J are TRBV5-1 and TRBJ2-1; D not resolved. The CDR3 extends over 13 amino acids. Germline CDR1 SGHRS, CDR2 YFSETQ. Deletions cut 4 bases from V and 6 bases from J, with 11 bases between.

This clone came up a few times. The CDR3 nucleotides are TGTGCCAGCAGTTTGGGCAGCGGCAACACTGAAGCTTTCTTT. Amino acid sequence: CASSLGSGNTEAFF. This chain connects TRBV27 to TRBJ1-1; D call uncertain. Germline CDR1 is MNHEY and CDR2 is SMNVEV (reference sequence). Trimming shortened V by 3 bases and J by 2 bases, and 10 bases separated the two germline ends. The CDR3 runs to 14 residues.

This rearrangement joins TRBV5-6 to TRBJ2-7, with 10 bases lining up with TRBD1. V lost 0 bases, J lost 6 bases, and 6 bases stayed unmatched. The CDR3 has 15 residues. Germline-derived CDR1 and CDR2 are SGHDT and YYEEEE. CDR3 residues: CASSLVGTGVSEQYF. The CDR3 region has the DNA TGTGCCAGCAGCTTGGTCGGGACAGGGGTATCCGAGCAGTACTTC.

The V call is TRBV2, the J call TRBJ2-1, with a tentative D call TRBD1 (6 bases). The CDR3 runs to 15 residues. The V end lost 4 bases, the J end lost 9 bases, and 19 bases lay between the germline ends. Looked up from germline, CDR1 is SNHLY and CDR2 is FYNNEI. CDR3 nucleotide sequence: TGTGCCAGCAGTGGTCAACAGGGATCGTCTGGTGAGCAGTTCTTC. The encoded protein is CASSGQQGSSGEQFF.

The count of this clone is one. The chain joins TRBV9 to TRBJ2-3, with D unclear. Trimming pared 0 bases from V and 2 bases from J, leaving 10 bases between. This CDR3 spans 15 amino acids. From germline, CDR1 is SGDLS and CDR2 YYNGEE. The CDR3 DNA reads as TGTGCCAGCAGCGTAGAGAGACACCTCACAGATACGCAGTATTTT. Translation: CASSVERHLTDTQYF.

This clone was counted between two and nine times. The chain has TRBV5-1 and TRBJ2-5; D call uncertain. V lost 2 bases, J lost 0 bases, and 8 bases lay in between. Germline CDR1 and CDR2: SGHRS and YFSETQ. This CDR3 comprises 14 residues. The CDR3: CASSFMSDQETQYF. The CDR3 region has the DNA TGCGCCAGCAGCTTTATGTCGGACCAAGAGACCCAGTACTTC.

The genes are TRBV27 and TRBJ2-7; no definite D call. There are 12 residues in the CDR3. The germline V gene encodes CDR1 MNHEY and CDR2 SMNVEV (reference sequence). V was cut by 4 bases and J by 7 bases, with 11 bases left in between. The CDR3 DNA reads TGTGCCAGCAGTTCCCTAAGACTGGAGCAGTACTTC. This gives the protein CASSSLRLEQYF.

CDR3 sequence reads: CASSPSNRVYETQYF. CDR3 nucleotides: TGTGCCAGCAGCCCCTCTAACAGGGTTTATGAGACCCAGTACTTC. The V and J genes are TRBV7-6 and TRBJ2-5; a weak D match, TRBD1 (6 bases). Trimming left V 5 bases short and J 5 bases short, with 18 bases between. CDR1 SGHVS and CDR2 FNYEAQ come from the germline V gene. The CDR3 sequence is 15 residues long.